The sequence of this T cell receptor (beta chain) was determined in a study of blood T cell repertoires in COVID-19. The trim removed 2 bases at V and 3 bases at J, leaving 11 bases unmatched. The CDR3 covers 18 residues. Germline values: CDR1 SGHRS, CDR2 YFSETQ. Seattle participants joined during active infection and were tracked over time. Authors' methods: Reference gene primer amplification yielded estimated nucleated cell counts. The protocol was immunoSEQ multiplex PCR, while the TCRdb copy is restricted to in-frame clones and leaves out a portion. V and J calls and clone size are copied from that table; D and trimming were computed from the DNA. The table lists approximately 56,000 clones, 89% of them singletons.

This TCR was recovered from a woman in her sixties with COVID-19, enrolled during active disease. The chain recombines TRBV5-1 with TRBJ2-7; 13 positions agree with TRBD2. The sequenced sample consisted of peripheral blood. CDR3 amino acids: CASSLTSGGARAVYEQYF. In nucleotides, the CDR3 is TGCGCCAGCAGCTTAACTAGCGGGGGGGCCCGGGCCGTCTACGAGCAGTACTTC.